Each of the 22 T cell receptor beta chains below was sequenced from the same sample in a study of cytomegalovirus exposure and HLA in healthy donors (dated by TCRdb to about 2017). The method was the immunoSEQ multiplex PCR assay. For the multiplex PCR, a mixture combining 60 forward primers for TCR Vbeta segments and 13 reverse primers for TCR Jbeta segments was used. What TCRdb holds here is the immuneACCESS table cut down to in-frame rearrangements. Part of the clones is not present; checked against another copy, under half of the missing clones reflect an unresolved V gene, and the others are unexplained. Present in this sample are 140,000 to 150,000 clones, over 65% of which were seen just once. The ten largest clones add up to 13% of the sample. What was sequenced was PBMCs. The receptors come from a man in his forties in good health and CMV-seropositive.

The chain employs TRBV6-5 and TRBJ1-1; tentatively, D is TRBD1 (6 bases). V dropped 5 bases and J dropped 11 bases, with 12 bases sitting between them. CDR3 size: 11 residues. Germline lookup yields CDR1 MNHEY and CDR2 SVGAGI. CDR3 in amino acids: CASSTDRIAFF. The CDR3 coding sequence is TGTGCCAGCAGTACGGACAGAATCGCTTTCTTT.

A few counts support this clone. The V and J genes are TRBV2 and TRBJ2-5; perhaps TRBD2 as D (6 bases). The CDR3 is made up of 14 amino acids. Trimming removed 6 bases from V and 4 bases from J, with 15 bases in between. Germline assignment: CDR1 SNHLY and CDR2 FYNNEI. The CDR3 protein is CASSRGAEGETQYF. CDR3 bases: TGTGCCAGCAGCCGGGGCGCGGAGGGAGAGACCCAGTACTTC.

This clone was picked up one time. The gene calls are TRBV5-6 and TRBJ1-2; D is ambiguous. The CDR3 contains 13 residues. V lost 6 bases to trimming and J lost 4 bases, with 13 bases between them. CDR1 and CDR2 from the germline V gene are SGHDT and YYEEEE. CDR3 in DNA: TGTGCCAGCACCACCGGAGGCAGCTATGGCTACACCTTC. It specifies CASTTGGSYGYTF.

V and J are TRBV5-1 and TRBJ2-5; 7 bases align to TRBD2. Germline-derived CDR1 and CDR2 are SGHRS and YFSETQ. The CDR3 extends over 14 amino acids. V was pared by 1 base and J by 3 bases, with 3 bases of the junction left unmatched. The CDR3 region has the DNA TGCGCCAGCAGCTTGTGGGGGGGAGAAGAGACCCAGTACTTC. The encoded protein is CASSLWGGEETQYF. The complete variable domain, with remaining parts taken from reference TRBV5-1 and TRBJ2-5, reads KAGVTQTPRYLIKTRGQQVTLSCSPISGHRSVSWYQQTPGQGLQFLFEYFSETQRNKGNFPGRFSGRQFSNSRSEMNVSTLELGDSALYLCASSLWGGEETQYFGPGTRLLVL.

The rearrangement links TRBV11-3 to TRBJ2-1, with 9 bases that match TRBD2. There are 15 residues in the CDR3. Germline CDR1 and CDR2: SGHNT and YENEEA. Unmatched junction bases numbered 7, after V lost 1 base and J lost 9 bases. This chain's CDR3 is CASSLAGGRAPEQFF. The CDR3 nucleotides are TGTGCCAGCAGCTTAGCTGGCGGGAGGGCCCCTGAGCAGTTCTTC.

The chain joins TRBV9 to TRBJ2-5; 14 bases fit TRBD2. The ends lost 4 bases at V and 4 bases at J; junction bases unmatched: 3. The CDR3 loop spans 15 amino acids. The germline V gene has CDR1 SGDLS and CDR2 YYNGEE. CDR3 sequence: CASSRLAGGRETQYF. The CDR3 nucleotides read TGTGCCAGCAGCAGACTAGCGGGAGGGCGAGAGACCCAGTACTTC.

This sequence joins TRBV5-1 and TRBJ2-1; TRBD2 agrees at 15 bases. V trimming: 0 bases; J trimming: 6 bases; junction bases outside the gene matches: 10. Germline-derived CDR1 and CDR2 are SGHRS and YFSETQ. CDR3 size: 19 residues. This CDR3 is CASSLELRTSGRAANEQFF. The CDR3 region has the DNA TGCGCCAGCAGCTTGGAGCTGCGGACTAGCGGGAGGGCCGCCAATGAGCAGTTCTTC.

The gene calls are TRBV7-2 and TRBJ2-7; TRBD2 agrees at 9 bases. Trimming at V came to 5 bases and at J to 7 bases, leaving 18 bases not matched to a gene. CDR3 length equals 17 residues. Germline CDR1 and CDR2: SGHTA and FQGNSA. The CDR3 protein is CASSPRGGGSATREQYF. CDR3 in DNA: TGTGCCAGCAGCCCGCGGGGGGGCGGGTCGGCGACTAGGGAGCAGTACTTC.

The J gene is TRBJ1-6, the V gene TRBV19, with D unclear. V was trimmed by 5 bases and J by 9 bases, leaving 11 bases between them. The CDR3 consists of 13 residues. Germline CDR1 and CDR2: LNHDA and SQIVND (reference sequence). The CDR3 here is CASSLEGSSPLHF. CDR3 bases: TGTGCCAGTAGTCTGGAGGGCAGTTCACCCCTCCACTTT. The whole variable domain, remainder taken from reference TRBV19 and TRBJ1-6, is DGGITQSPKYLFRKEGQNVTLSCEQNLNHDAMYWYRQDPGQGLRLIYYSQIVNDFQKGDIAEGYSVSREKKESFPLTVTSAQKNPTAFYLCASSLEGSSPLHFGNGTRLTVT.

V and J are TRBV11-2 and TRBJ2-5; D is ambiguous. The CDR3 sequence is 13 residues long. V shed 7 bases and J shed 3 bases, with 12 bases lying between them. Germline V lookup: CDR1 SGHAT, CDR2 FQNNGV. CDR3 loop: CASTPGYKETQYF. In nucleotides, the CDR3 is TGTGCCAGCACCCCCGGGTACAAAGAGACCCAGTACTTC. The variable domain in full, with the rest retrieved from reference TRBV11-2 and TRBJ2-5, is EAGVAQSPRYKIIEKRQSVAFWCNPISGHATLYWYQQILGQGPKLLIQFQNNGVVDDSQLPKDRFSAERLKGVDSTLKIQPAKLEDSAVYLCASTPGYKETQYFGPGTRLLVL.

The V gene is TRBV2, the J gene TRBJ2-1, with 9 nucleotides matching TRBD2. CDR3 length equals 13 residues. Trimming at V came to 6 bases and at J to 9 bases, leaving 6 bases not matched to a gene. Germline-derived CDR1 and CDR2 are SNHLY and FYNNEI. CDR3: CASRAGLAFEQFF. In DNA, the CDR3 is TGTGCCAGCAGGGCGGGACTAGCTTTTGAGCAGTTCTTC.

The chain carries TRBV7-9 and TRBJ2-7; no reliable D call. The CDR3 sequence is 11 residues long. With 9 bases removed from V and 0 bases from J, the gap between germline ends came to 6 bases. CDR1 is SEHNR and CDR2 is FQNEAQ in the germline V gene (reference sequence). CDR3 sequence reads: CASQNSYEQYF. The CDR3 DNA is TGTGCCAGTCAAAACTCCTACGAGCAGTACTTC.

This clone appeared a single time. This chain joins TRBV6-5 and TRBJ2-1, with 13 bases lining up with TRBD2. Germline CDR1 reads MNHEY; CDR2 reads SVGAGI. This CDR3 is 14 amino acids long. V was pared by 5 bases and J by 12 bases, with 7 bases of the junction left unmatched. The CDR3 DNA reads TGTGCCAGCAGTCCCGGGACTAGCGGGAAGAGGCAGTTCTTC. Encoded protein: CASSPGTSGKRQFF.

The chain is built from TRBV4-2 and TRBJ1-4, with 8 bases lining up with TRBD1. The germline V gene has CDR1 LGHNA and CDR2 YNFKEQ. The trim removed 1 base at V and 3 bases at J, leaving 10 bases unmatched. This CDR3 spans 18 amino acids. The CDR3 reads CASSQGTRGRGANEKLFF. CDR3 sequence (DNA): TGTGCCAGCAGCCAAGGGACCAGGGGGCGCGGAGCTAATGAAAAACTGTTTTTT.

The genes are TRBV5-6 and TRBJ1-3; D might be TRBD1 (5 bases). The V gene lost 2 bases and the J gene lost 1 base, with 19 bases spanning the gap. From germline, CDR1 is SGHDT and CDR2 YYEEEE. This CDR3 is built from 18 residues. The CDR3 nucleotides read TGTGCCAGCAGCTTTTATTTTCCAGGGATTAAGTCTGGAAACACCATATATTTT. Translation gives CASSFYFPGIKSGNTIYF.

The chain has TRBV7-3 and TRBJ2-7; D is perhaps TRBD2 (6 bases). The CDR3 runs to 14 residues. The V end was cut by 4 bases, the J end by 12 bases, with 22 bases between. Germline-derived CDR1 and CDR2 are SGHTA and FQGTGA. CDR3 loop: CASSSGSGPTFSYF. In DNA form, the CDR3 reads TGTGCCAGCAGCTCCGGCAGCGGGCCGACTTTTTCGTACTTC.

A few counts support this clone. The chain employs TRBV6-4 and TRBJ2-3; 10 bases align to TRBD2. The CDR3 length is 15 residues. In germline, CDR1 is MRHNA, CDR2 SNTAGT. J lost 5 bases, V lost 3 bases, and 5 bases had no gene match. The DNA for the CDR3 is TGTGCCAGCAGTGAAGTAGCGGGGGGCCTAGATACGCAGTATTTT. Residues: CASSEVAGGLDTQYF.

CDR3 amino acids: CASRVAGSGTGELFF. CDR3 nucleotide sequence: TGTGCCAGCAGAGTAGCGGGGTCGGGCACCGGGGAGCTGTTTTTT. This chain joins TRBV27 and TRBJ2-2, with 8 bases fitting TRBD2. The length of the CDR3 is 15 residues. Germline V gene lookup returns CDR1 MNHEY and CDR2 SMNVEV (reference sequence). The V segment lost 6 bases and the J segment 4 bases; nucleotides outside the gene matches: 7.

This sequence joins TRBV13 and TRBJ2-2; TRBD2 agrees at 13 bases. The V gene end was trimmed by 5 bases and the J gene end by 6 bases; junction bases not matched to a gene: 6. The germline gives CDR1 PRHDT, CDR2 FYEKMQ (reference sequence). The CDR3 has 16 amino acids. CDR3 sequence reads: CASSSRTSGSSGELFF. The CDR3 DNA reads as TGTGCCAGCAGCAGCCGGACTAGCGGGAGCTCCGGGGAGCTGTTTTTT.

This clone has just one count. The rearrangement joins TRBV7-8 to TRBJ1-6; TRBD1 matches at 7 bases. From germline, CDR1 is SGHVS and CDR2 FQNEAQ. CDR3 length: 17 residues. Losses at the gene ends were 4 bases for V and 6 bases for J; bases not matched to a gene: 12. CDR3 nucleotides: TGTGCCAGCAGCTCGAGGTTTCCGGGACAGCCTAATTCACCCCTCCACTTT. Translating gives CASSSRFPGQPNSPLHF.

The CDR3 sequence: CASSQDRGTSGRKVTQYF. The DNA for the CDR3 is TGCGCCAGCAGCCAAGATAGGGGGACTAGCGGGAGAAAGGTTACGCAGTATTTT. The chain joins TRBV4-3 to TRBJ2-3, with 14 positions matching TRBD2. The CDR3 sequence is 18 residues long. V shed 0 bases, J shed 8 bases, and the junction held 10 bases outside the gene matches. The germline V gene has CDR1 LGHNA and CDR2 YSLEER.

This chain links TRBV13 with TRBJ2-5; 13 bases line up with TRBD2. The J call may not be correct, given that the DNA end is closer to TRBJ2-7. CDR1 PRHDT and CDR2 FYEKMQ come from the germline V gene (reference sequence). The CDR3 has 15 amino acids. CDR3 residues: CASSQLGLAGYEQYF. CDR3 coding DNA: TGTGCCAGCAGCCAATTGGGACTAGCGGGATACGAGCAGTACTTC.